The source of this T cell receptor beta chain is a study of regulatory T cells in long-lasting Graves disease. Overall study findings and caveats: Since the sample size was small, accuracy may have been reduced.

CDR3 size: 12 residues. Trimming pared 8 bases from V and 6 bases from J, leaving 11 bases between. This clonotype was detected many times. Its antigen is unidentified. Documented time point: newly diagnosed GD, antithyroid drugs for less than 3 months. PBMC RNA was the source of the TCR library. HTBI primers from iRepertoire and Arm-PCR of CDR3 regions yielded the TCR beta libraries. TCRdb independently ran MiXCR on the multiplex PCR reads; one entry per CDR3 protein. In the table there are roughly 350,000 distinct CDR3 sequences, approximately 15% of which are singletons. These data are also associated with another study on T cells in Graves' hyperthyroidism and ophthalmopathy. That report notes: Most thyroid clonotypes that were expanded above 0.001 also turned up in blood.

The input for sequencing was peripheral blood mononuclear cells (PBMCs), taken at new diagnosis, from a patient treated with antithyroid drugs. The V gene is TRBV12-3 or TRBV12-4, the J gene TRBJ2-1; D is possibly TRBD1 or TRBD2 (5 bases each). This clonotype originated in a man in his forties with Graves disease. The CDR3 loop is CASGLGVNEQFF. For the CDR3, the DNA is TGTGCCAGCGGACTGGGGGTCAATGAGCAGTTCTTC.